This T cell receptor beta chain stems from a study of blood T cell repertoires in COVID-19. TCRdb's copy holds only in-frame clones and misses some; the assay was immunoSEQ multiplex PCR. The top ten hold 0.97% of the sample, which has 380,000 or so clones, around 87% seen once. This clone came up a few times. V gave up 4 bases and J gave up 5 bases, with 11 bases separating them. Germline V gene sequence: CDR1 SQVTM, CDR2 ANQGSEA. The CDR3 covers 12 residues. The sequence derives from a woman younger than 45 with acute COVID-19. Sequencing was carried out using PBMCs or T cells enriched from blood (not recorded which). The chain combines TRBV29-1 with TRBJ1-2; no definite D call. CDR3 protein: CSVAEGRYGYTF. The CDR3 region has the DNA TGCAGCGTTGCCGAGGGTAGATATGGCTACACCTTC.